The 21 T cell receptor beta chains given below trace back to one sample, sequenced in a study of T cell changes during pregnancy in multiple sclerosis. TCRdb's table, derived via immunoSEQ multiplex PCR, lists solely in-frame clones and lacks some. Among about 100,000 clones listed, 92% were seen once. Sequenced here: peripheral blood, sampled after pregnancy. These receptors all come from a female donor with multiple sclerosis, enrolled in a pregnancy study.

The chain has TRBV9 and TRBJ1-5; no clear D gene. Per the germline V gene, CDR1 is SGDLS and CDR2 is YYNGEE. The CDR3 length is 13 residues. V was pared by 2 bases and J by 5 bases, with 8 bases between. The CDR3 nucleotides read TGTGCCAGCAGCGTGGCCCCCCATCAGCCCCAGCATTTT. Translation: CASSVAPHQPQHF.

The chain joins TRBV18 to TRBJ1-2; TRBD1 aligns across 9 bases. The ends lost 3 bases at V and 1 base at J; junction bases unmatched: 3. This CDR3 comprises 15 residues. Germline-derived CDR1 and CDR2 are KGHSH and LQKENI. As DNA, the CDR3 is TGTGCCAGCTCACCTGGGACAGGGCTTAACTATGGCTACACCTTC. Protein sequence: CASSPGTGLNYGYTF.

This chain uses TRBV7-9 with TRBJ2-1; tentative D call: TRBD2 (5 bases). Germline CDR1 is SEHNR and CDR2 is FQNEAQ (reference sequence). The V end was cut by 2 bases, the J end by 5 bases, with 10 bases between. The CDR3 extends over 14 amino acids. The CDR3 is CASSLTLADNEQFF. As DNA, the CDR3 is TGTGCCAGCAGCTTAACTCTAGCTGACAATGAGCAGTTCTTC. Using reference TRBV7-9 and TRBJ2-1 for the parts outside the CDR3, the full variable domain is DTGVSQNPRHKITKRGQNVTFRCDPISEHNRLYWYRQTLGQGPEFLTYFQNEAQLEKSRLLSDRFSAERPKGSFSTLEIQRTEQGDSAMYLCASSLTLADNEQFFGPGTRLTVL.

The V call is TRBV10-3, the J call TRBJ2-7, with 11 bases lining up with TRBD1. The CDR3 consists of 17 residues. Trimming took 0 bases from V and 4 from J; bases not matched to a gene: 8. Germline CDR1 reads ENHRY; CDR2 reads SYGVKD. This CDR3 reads CAISESPGTGGGYEQYF. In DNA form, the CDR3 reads TGTGCCATCAGTGAGTCCCCAGGGACAGGGGGTGGTTACGAGCAGTACTTC.

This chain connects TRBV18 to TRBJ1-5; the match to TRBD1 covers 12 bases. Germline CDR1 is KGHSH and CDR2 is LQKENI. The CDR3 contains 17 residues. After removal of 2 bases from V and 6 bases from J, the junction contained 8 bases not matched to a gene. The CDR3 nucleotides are TGTGCCAGCTCACCAATAGGGACAGGGGGCTCGAGTCAGCCCCAGCATTTT. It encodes CASSPIGTGGSSQPQHF. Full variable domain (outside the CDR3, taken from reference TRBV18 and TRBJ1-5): NAGVMQNPRHLVRRRGQEARLRCSPMKGHSHVYWYRQLPEEGLKFMVYLQKENIIDESGMPKERFSAEFPKEGPSILRIQQVVRGDSAAYFCASSPIGTGGSSQPQHFGDGTRLSIL.

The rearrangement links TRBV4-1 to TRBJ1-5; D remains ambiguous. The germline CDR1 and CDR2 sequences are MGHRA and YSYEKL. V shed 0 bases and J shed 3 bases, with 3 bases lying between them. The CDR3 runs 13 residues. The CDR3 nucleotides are TGCGCCAGCAGCCAAGACGTCAATCAGCCCCAGCATTTT. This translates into CASSQDVNQPQHF.

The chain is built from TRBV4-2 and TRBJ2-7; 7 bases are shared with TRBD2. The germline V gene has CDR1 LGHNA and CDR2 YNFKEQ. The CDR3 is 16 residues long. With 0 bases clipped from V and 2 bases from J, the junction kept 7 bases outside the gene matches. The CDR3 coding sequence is TGTGCCAGCAGCCAAGATTTGGCTAGCGGAGCCTACGAGCAGTACTTC. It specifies CASSQDLASGAYEQYF.

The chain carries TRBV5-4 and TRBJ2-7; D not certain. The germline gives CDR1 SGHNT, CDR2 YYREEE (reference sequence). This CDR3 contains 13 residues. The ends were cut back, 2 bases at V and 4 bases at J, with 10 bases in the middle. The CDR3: CASSFAVGYEQYF. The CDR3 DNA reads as TGTGCCAGCAGCTTTGCGGTCGGTTACGAGCAGTACTTC.

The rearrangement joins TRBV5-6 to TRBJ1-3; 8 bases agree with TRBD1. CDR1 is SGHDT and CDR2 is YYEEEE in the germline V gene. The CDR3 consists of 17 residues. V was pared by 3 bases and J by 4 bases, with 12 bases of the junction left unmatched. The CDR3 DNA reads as TGTGCCAGCAGCTACGCCTTACAGGGGGTCGAAGGAAACACCATATATTTT. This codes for CASSYALQGVEGNTIYF.

The CDR3 sequence: CSAGTSGRTEQFF. The CDR3 DNA is TGCAGCGCCGGGACTAGCGGGAGGACTGAGCAGTTCTTC. The J gene is TRBJ2-1, the V gene TRBV29-1; 15 nucleotides align to TRBD2. V was clipped by 7 bases and J by 9 bases; unmatched bases: 4. The germline V gene has CDR1 SQVTM and CDR2 ANQGSEA. CDR3 size: 13 residues.

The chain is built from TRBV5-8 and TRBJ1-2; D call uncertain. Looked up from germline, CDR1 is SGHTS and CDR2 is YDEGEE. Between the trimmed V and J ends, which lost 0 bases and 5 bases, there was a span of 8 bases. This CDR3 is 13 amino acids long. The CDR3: CASSLGQEYGYTF. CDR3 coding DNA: TGTGCCAGCAGCTTGGGTCAGGAATATGGCTACACCTTC. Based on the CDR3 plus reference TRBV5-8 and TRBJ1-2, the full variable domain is EAGVTQSPTHLIKTRGQQATLRCSPISGHTSVYWYQQALGLGLQFLLWYDEGEERNRGNFPPRFSGRQFPNYSSELNVNALELEDSALYLCASSLGQEYGYTFGSGTRLTVV.

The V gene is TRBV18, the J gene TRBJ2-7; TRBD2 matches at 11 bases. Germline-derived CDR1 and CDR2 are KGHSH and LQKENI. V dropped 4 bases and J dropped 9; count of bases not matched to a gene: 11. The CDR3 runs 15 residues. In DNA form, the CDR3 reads TGTGCCAGCTCACTTGCGACCGGGACTAGCGGTCGGCAGTACTTC. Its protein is CASSLATGTSGRQYF.

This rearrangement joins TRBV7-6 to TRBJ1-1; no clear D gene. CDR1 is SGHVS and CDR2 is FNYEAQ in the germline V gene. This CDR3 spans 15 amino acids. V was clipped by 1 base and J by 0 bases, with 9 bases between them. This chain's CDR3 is CASSLDSRVNTEAFF. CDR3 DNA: TGTGCCAGCAGCTTAGACTCGAGGGTGAACACTGAAGCTTTCTTT.

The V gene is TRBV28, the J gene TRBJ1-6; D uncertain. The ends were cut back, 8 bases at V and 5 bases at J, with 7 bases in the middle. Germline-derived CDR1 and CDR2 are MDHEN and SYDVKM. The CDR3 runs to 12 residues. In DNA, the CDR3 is TGTGCCAGCCGGGATGATAATTCACCCCTCCACTTT. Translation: CASRDDNSPLHF.

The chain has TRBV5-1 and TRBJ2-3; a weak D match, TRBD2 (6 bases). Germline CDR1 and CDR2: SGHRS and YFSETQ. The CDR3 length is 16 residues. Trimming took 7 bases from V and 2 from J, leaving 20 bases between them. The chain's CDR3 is CASLPQPGLDTDTQYF. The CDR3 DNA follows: TGCGCCAGCCTACCACAACCGGGACTGGACACAGATACGCAGTATTTT. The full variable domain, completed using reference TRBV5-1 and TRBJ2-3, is KAGVTQTPRYLIKTRGQQVTLSCSPISGHRSVSWYQQTPGQGLQFLFEYFSETQRNKGNFPGRFSGRQFSNSRSEMNVSTLELGDSALYLCASLPQPGLDTDTQYFGPGTRLTVL.

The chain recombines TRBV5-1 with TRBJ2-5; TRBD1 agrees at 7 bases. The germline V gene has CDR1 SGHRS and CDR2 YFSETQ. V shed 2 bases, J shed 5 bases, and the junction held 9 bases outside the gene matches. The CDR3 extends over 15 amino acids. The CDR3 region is CASSFETGLGETQYF. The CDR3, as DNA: TGCGCCAGCAGCTTCGAGACAGGGCTGGGGGAGACCCAGTACTTC.

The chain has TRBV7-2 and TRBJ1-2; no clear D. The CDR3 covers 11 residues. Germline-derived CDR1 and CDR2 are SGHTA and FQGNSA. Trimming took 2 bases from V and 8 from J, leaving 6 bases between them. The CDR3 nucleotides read TGTGCCAGCAGCTTACAGTTCGGCTACACCTTC. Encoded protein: CASSLQFGYTF.

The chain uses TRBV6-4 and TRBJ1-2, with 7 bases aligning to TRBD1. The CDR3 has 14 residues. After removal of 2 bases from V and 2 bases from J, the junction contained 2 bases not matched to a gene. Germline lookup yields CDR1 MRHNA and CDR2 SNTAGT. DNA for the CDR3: TGTGCCAGCAGTGACGGCAGGGGGAACTATGGCTACACCTTC. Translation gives CASSDGRGNYGYTF.

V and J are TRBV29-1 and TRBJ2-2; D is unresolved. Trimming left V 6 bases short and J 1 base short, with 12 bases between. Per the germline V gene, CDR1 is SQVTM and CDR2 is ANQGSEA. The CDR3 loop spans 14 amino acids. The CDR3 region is CSVALDLNTGELFF. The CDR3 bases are TGCAGCGTCGCCCTCGACTTGAACACCGGGGAGCTGTTTTTT.

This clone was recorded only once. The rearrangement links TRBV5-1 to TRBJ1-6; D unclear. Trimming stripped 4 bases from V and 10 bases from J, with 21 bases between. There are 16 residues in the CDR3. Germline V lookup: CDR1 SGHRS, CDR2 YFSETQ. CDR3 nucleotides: TGCGCCAGCAGCGGAGGAACCGGGTCATTTTACTCACCCCTCCACTTT. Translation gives CASSGGTGSFYSPLHF.

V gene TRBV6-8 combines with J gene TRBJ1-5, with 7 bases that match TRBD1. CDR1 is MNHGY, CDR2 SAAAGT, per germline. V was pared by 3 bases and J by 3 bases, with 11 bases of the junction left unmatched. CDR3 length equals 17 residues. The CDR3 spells CASSYFSRTGLNQPQHF. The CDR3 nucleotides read TGTGCCAGCAGTTATTTCAGTCGGACAGGCCTCAATCAGCCCCAGCATTTT.